This T cell receptor beta chain stems from a study of cytomegalovirus exposure and HLA in healthy donors (dated by TCRdb to about 2017). Broadly, across the study: According to an earlier analysis of around 600 of the donors, about 180 million T cells yielded approximately 120 million unique TCR beta sequences and roughly 280 Gb of sequence data. An early release that covered fewer than 800 HLA-typed donors contained around 330 gigabases of sequencing data and some 87 million unique TCR sequences. Among the roughly 430 genotyped donors, approximately 82% belonged to the genetic ancestry cluster associated with self-reported Caucasian donors. The study aimed to test whether signatures of past pathogen exposure could be identified by cataloging public T cell receptors. The T cell repertoires of around 730 subjects were profiled by immunosequencing and related to cytomegalovirus serostatus. Besides the first cohort of 550 to 750 subjects, a separate validation cohort made up of 120 different subjects was used. To predict cytomegalovirus infection status, the study combined high-throughput TCR immunosequencing, statistical association of individual TCRs with disease status, and machine learning. A later analysis re-examined previously published TCR beta repertoires from about 670 donors and added high-resolution HLA genotyping to investigate patterns of TCR occurrence. The later analysis used no new phenotypic data to find candidate immune exposures, relying instead on TCR beta sequences and their occurrence across donors. An earlier analysis of several hundred of the donors used high-throughput TCR beta sequencing to judge whether each TCR beta V gene segment behaved as functional or pseudogenic. Donor age, sex, ethnicity and CMV serostatus were compiled alongside the repertoire data. A later genetic analysis used genome-wide SNP genotypes for about 60% of the roughly 700 donors, treating that subset as a discovery cohort. All discovery cohort repertoires had been generated using a single sequencing platform. HLA typing included class I and class II loci at four-digit resolution. Typing coverage differed by locus: A, B, C, DRB1 and DQB1 were typed in roughly 620-630 donors, DQA1 in about 500, DPA1 in 606, and DPB1 in roughly 470. Roughly five DR-DQ haplotypes were treated as single units for association and clustering because of strong linkage in the cohort. On average, 235,054 unique TCR beta nucleotide sequences were sequenced per donor among 398 genotyped donors of the cohort, with roughly 18% of those sequences being non-productive.

This clone was counted only a few times. Its antigen remains unidentified. Base quality data are lacking; no much larger clone is found one base away. Library preparation was by the immunoSEQ multiplex PCR assay. The multiplex PCR relied on a mix of 60 forward primers for TCR Vbeta segments and 13 reverse primers for TCR Jbeta segments. The CDR3 region of rearranged TCR beta genes was amplified from genomic DNA with a multiplex PCR assay. The amplified TCR beta libraries were sequenced on the Illumina HiSeq System as 87-base-pair reads. The original methods were these. A later analysis counted about 80 million unique TCR beta chains across the roughly 700 repertoires, and approximately 11 million of these chains were shared by at least two donors. A nearest-neighbor algorithm error-corrected the raw reads and collapsed the reads into unique sequences, merging closely related sequences to remove PCR and sequencing errors. V, D and J gene segments were assigned by aligning CDR3 sequences to IMGT reference sequences. For a sequence to be retained, a match of at least six nucleotides was required to both a V gene segment and a J gene segment. Rearrangements were classified as productive when the CDR3 lacked stop codons and remained in frame with V and J, and all other rearrangements were classified as non-productive. CDR3 was defined by IMGT convention, running from the second conserved V-encoded cysteine to the conserved J-encoded phenylalanine. The earlier analysis of fewer than 700 of the donors excluded sequences that lacked an unambiguous match to a single V gene segment. In an earlier analysis of around 600 of the donors, V segments were called functional above 56.7% productive rearrangements and were called segregating when the between-donor standard deviation exceeded 5%. A statistical classification framework was built for diagnosing cytomegalovirus status from the catalog of TCR beta chain sequences. A later analysis assigned V and J genes by comparing TCR nucleotide sequences with IMGT/GENE-DB human TR gene sequences. Using the TCRdist pipeline, a later analysis assigned CDR3 sequences along with most-parsimonious VDJ recombination scenarios. In a later analysis, each TCR beta chain was defined by its CDR3 amino acid sequence together with its V-gene family, and reads without a unique V-gene family were excluded. In a later analysis, approximately 640 highly shared, low-generation-probability nucleotide sequences were removed to address suspected cross-contamination and a sequencing artifact. For each public chain, a later analysis derived a clonal expansion index from normalized ranks of inferred template counts within each repertoire. A later analysis computed generation probabilities with a VDJ recombination model fitted to out-of-frame rearrangements, and checked the results against IGoR. In a later analysis, hypergeometric tests were used to score TCR-TCR, TCR-HLA and TCR-CMV co-occurrence, with a repertoire-size bias correction applied to TCR pairs. To estimate false discovery rates, a later analysis permuted the HLA or CMV assignments 20 times. In a later analysis, co-occurring TCRs were grouped with DBSCAN, and TCRdist sequence similarity was added when clustering was performed within HLA-allele-positive subsets. Repertoires with fewer than 30,000 or more than 120,000 public chains were left out of co-occurrence clustering, as were a few repertoires with anomalous nucleotide sharing. TCRdb mirrors the immuneACCESS table, restricted to in-frame sequences. Some clones are absent from its copies; in checked studies, under half trace to an unresolved V gene, and the reason for the others is unknown. D and trimming come from the DNA, and the V and J calls and clone size come from that table. For this sample the table gives 130,000 to 150,000 clones, of which over 65% were detected only once. The ten largest clonotypes hold about 13% of the sample.

The cohort was made up of 500 to 800 healthy bone marrow donors. At the time of sampling, every cohort member was nominally healthy, though immune exposures that went unrecorded were likely present. The donor was CMV seropositive and belonged to the group of about 290 seropositive cohort members. A peripheral blood sample was provided by each donor, and peripheral blood mononuclear cells were used for TCR beta sequencing. Genomic DNA extraction from the blood cell samples was performed with the Qiagen DNeasy Blood Extraction Kit. Results and caveats for the whole study, not just this receptor: Most CMV-associated TCR beta chains appeared to be HLA-restricted in a later analysis, and the HLA associations seemed to be driven largely by CMV exposure. The study listed approximately 150 TCR beta chains as associated with cytomegalovirus. Roughly uniform sequencing depth across donors was assumed in presence/absence analyses, although this assumption may not hold. In a later analysis, some 17,000 TCR beta sequences were associated with specific HLA alleles at a false discovery rate of 0.05. Across donors, most TCR sequences were observed very rarely, whereas some public TCRs were present in many individuals. A further reported finding was that TCR beta sequences accurately predicted the HLA-A and HLA-B alleles for most subjects in the first cohort. Correlated functional status among segregating V segments might be attributable to linkage disequilibrium, but an unknown experimental factor could not be ruled out. According to a later analysis, parvovirus B19, influenza, CMV and Epstein-Barr virus appeared linked to several top co-occurrence clusters. In a later genetic analysis, fewer N-insertions in productive TCRs were reported among donors in an Asian-associated ancestry cluster than the roughly 710-donor mean. The sequencing pipeline was judged likely to have produced a cluster of highly shared sequence variants as a technical artifact. In vitro tests confirmed that a few of the cytomegalovirus-associated TCR beta chains recognize cytomegalovirus antigens. Because HLA typing was missing for some donors at each locus, association tests included only the typed subset. Only TCR beta chains were sequenced in this cohort, and the absence of alpha or paired-chain data limited detectable features. Cytomegalovirus status was reported to be diagnosed by the classifier with high specificity and sensitivity in both the original and validation cohorts. According to the authors, the approach could potentially be generalized to other disease states and immunological phenotypes. According to a later analysis, TCR association rates differed among HLA loci, with DRB1 alleles showing the most associated TCRs and HLA-C alleles showing the fewest. Assigning TCR associations to individual alleles was difficult when HLA alleles, especially DR and DQ, strongly co-occurred. In a later analysis, HLA-associated TCR beta chains showed more clonal expansion and lower generation probabilities than non-associated chains that were equally common. Because counts were too low, roughly 17 rarely observed V segments, including chromosome 9 orphons, were left out of the earlier analysis of approximately 500 of the donors. In an earlier analysis of 450 to 750 of the donors, most TCR beta V segments appeared in productive rearrangements about 87% or about 30% of the time, broadly matching IMGT annotations. An association between a missense DCLRE1C variant and V-gene and J-gene trimming of TCR beta chains was found in a later genetic analysis and replicated in an independent cohort. Because the 87-base-pair reads could not distinguish some IMGT-functional V segments, including TRBV6-2 and TRBV6-3, those segments were excluded. Immune exposure information for the cohort was limited to CMV serostatus.

The germline V gene (reference sequence) yields MNHEY for CDR1 and SMNVEV for CDR2. There are 13 amino acids in the CDR3, from cysteine to phenylalanine inclusive. CDR3 DNA is the only sequence kept; it has 39 bases, read in frame from the first base. For this chain, trimming is 10 bases at the V end and 2 bases at the J end, and the number of junction bases without a gene match is 7. Material: PBMCs. This receptor chain uses TRBV27 and TRBJ1-2, with TRBD1 matching 7 junction bases. The sequence was obtained from a middle-aged man in good health and CMV-seropositive. The DNA is TGTGCCACCAAGGACAGGCTAAACTATGGCTACACCTTC. The translation is CATKDRLNYGYTF.